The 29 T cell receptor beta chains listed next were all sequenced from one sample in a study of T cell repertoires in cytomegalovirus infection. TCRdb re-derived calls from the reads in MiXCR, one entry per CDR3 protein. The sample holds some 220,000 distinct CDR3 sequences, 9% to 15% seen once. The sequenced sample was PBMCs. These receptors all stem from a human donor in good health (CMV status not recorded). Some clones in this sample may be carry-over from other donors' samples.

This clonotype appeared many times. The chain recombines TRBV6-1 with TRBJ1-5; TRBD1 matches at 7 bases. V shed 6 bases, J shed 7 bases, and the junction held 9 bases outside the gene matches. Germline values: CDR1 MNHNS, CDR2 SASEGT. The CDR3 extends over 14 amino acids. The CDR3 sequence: CASSPGQRTQPQHF. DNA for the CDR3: TGTGCCAGCAGCCCGGGACAGCGTACCCAGCCCCAGCATTTT.

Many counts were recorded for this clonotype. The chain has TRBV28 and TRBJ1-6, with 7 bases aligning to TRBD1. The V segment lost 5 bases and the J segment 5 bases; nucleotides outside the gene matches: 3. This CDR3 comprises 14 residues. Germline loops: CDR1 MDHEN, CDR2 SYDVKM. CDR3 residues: CASSLTGNNSPLHF. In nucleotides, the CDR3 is TGTGCCAGCAGTCTGACAGGGAATAATTCACCCCTCCACTTT.

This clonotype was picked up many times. The CDR3 reads CASSLVAGGQYEQYF. The CDR3 DNA follows: TGTGCCAGCAGCTTAGTAGCGGGAGGACAATACGAGCAGTACTTC. The chain carries TRBV7-2 and TRBJ2-7; 10 nucleotides agree with TRBD2. V lost 1 base, J lost 4 bases, and 4 bases stayed unmatched. The CDR3 has 15 amino acids. The V gene's germline CDR1 is SGHTA and CDR2 FQGNSA.

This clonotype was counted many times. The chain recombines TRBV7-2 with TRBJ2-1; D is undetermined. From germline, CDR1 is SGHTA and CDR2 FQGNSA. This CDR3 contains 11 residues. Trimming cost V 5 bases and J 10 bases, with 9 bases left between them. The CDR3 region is CASSLWGEQFF. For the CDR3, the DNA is TGTGCCAGCAGCCTTTGGGGAGAGCAGTTCTTC.

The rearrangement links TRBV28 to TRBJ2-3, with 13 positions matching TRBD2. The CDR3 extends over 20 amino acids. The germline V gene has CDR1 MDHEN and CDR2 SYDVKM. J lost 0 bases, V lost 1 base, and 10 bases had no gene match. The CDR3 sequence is CASSLLVSLAGGTSTDTQYF. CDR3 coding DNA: TGTGCCAGCAGTTTATTAGTTTCACTAGCGGGAGGGACTAGCACAGATACGCAGTATTTT.

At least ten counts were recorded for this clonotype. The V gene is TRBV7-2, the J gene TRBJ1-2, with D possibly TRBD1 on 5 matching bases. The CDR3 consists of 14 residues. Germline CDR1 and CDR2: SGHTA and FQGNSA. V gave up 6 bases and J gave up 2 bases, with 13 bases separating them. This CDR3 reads CASSRGAVNYGYTF. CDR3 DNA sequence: TGTGCCAGCAGTCGAGGGGCGGTGAACTATGGCTACACCTTC.

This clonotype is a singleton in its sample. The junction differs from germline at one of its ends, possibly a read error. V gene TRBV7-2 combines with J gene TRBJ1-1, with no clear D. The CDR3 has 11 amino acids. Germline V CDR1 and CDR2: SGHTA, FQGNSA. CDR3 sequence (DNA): TGTGCCAGCAGCACCAGGATCGAAGTTTTCTTT. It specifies CASSTRIEVFF.

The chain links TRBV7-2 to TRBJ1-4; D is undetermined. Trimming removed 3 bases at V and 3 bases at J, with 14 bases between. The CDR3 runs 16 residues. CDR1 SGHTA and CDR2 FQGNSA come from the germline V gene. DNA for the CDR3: TGTGCCAGCAGCTTGGAACCCGGGGAGGCTAATGAAAAACTGTTTTTT. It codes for CASSLEPGEANEKLFF.

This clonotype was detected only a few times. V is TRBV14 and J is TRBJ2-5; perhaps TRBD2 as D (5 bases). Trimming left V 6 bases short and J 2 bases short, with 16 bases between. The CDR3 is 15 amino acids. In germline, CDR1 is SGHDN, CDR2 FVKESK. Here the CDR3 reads CASSPPTSGQETQYF. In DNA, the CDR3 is TGTGCCAGCAGTCCCCCCACTAGTGGACAAGAGACCCAGTACTTC.

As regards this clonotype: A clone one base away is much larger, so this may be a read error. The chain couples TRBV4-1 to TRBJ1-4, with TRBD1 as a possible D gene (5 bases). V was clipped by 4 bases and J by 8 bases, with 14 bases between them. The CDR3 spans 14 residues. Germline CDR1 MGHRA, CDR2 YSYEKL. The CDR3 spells CASSRARGREKLFF. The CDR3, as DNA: TGCGCCAGCAGCCGAGCAAGGGGTCGAGAAAAACTGTTTTTT.

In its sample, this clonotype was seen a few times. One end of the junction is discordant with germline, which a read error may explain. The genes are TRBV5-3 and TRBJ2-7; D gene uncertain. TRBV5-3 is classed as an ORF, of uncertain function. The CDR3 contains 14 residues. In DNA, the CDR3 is TGTGCCAGCAGCTTGGGATTGGGATCCTACGAGCAGTACTTC. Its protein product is CASSLGLGSYEQYF.

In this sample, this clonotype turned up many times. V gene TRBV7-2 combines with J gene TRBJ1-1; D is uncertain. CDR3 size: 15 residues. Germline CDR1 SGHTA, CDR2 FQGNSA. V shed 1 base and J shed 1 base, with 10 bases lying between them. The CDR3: CASSLDHSPNTEAFF. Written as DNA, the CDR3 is TGTGCCAGCAGCTTAGATCACAGCCCGAACACTGAAGCTTTCTTT.

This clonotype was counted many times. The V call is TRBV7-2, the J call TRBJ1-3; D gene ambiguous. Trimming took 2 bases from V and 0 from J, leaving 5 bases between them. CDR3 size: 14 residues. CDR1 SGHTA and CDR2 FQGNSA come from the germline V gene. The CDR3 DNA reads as TGTGCCAGCAGCTTAACCAACTCTGGAAACACCATATATTTT. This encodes CASSLTNSGNTIYF.

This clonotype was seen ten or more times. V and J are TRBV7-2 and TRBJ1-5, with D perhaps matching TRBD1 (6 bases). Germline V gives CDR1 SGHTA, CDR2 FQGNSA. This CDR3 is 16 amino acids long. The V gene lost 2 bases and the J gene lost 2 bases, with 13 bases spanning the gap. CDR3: CASSLTRGHGNQPQHF. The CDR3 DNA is TGTGCCAGCAGCTTAACCAGGGGCCATGGCAATCAGCCCCAGCATTTT.

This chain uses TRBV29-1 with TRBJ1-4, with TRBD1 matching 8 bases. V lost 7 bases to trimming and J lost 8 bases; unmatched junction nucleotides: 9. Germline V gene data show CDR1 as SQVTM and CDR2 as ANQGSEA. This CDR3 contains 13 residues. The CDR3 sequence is CSALTGEPEKLFF. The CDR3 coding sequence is TGCAGCGCCCTGACAGGGGAACCCGAAAAACTGTTTTTT.

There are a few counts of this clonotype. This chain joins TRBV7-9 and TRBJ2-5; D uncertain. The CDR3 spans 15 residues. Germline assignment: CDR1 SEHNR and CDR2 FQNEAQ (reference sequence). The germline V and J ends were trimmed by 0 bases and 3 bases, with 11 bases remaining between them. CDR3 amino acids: CASSLAVQSEETQYF. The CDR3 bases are TGTGCCAGCAGCTTAGCGGTACAGTCTGAAGAGACCCAGTACTTC.

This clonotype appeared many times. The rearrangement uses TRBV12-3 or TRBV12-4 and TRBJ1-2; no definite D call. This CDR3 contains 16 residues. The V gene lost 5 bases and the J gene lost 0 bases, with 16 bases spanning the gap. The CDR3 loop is CASSPTGSLPNYGYTF. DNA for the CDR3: TGTGCCAGCAGTCCTACGGGCTCTCTCCCTAACTATGGCTACACCTTC.

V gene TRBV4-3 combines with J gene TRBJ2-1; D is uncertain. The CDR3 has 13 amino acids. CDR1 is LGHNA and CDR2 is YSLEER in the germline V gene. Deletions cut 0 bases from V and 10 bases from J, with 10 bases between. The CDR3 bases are TGCGCCAGCAGCCAAGATTCGGCGGAAGAGCAGTTCTTC. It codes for CASSQDSAEEQFF.

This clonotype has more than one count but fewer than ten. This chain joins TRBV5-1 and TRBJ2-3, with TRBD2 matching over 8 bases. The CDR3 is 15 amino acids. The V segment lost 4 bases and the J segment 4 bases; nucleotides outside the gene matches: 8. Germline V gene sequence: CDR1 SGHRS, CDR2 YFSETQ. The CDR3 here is CASSETSESADTQYF. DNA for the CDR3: TGCGCCAGCAGCGAGACTAGCGAGTCGGCAGATACGCAGTATTTT.

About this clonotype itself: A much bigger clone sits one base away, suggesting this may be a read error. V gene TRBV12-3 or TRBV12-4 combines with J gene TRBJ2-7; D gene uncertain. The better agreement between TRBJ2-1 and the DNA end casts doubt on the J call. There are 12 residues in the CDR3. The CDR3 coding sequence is TGTGCCAGCAGTTTTGGGAAGTACGAGCAGTTCTTC. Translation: CASSFGKYEQFF.

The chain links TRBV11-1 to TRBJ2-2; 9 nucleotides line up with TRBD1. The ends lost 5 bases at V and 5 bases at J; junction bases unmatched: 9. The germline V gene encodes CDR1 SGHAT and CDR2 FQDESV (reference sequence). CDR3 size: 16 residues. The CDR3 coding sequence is TGTGCCAGCAGCCCACCGGGACAGGGTGGAACCGGGGAGCTGTTTTTT. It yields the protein CASSPPGQGGTGELFF.

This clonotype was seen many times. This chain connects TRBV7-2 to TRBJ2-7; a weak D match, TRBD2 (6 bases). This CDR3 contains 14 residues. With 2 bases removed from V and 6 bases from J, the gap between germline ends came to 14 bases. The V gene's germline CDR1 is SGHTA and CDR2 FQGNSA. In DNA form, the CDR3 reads TGTGCCAGCAGCTTATATCCGAGTAGCGGCGAGCAGTACTTC. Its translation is CASSLYPSSGEQYF.

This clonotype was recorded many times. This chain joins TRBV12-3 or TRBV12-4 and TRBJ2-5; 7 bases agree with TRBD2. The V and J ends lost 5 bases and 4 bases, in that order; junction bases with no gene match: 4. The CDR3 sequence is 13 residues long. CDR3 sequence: CASSRQRGETQYF. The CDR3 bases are TGTGCCAGCAGTCGACAGCGGGGAGAGACCCAGTACTTC.

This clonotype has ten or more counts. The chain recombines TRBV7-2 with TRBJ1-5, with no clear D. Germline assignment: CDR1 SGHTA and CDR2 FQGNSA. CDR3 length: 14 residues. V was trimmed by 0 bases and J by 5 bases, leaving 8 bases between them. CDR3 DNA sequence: TGTGCCAGCAGCTTAGCGGCAGTATATCAGCCCCAGCATTTT. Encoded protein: CASSLAAVYQPQHF.

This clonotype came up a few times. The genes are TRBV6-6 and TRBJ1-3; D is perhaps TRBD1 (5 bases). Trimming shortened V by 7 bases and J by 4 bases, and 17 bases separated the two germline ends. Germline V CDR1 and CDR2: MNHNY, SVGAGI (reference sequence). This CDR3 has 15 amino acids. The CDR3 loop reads CASTPGPFGGNTIYF. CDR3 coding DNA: TGTGCCAGCACTCCGGGGCCCTTCGGAGGAAACACCATATATTTT.

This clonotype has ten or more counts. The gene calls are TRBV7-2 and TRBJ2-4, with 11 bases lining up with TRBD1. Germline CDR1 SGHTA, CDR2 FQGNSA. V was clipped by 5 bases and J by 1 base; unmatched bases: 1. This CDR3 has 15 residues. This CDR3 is CASSRDRGAKNIQYF. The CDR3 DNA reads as TGTGCCAGCAGCCGGGACAGGGGGGCCAAAAACATTCAGTACTTC.

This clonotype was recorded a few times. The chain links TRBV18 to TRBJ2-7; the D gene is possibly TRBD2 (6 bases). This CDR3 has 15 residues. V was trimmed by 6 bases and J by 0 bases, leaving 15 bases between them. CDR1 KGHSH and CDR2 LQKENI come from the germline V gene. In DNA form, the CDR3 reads TGTGCCAGCTCGCCGGCGGCGGGGAGCTCCTACGAGCAGTACTTC. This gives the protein CASSPAAGSSYEQYF.

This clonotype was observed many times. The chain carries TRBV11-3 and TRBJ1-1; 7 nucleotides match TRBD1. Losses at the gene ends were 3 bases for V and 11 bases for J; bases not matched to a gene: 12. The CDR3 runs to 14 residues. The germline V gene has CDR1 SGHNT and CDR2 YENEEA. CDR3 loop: CASSFAGTAGAAFF. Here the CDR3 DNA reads TGTGCCAGCAGCTTCGCCGGGACAGCGGGGGCTGCTTTCTTT.

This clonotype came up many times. The CDR3 loop is CASSLAGGINTDTQYF. CDR3 bases: TGTGCCAGCAGCTTAGCGGGGGGCATTAACACAGATACGCAGTATTTT. V and J are TRBV7-2 and TRBJ2-3; D possibly uses TRBD1 or TRBD2 (6 bases each). This CDR3 has 16 amino acids. The V gene lost 0 bases and the J gene lost 2 bases, with 12 bases spanning the gap. CDR1 is SGHTA and CDR2 is FQGNSA in the germline V gene.